This TCR beta chain was obtained from a study of T cells in localized non-small cell lung cancer. V lost 9 bases and J lost 5, with 24 bases in between. From germline, CDR1 is ENHRY and CDR2 SYGVKD. The CDR3 spans 16 residues. Assay: immunoSEQ multiplex PCR; the TCRdb copy retains only in-frame clones and omits some. This table holds 30,000 to 50,000 clones, around 79% found once. The source is a woman aged 40-69 years with stage II squamous cell lung carcinoma. The input for sequencing was PBMCs, taken before any cancer treatment. V and J are TRBV10-3 and TRBJ2-3; possibly TRBD1 for D (6 bases). CDR3 in DNA: TGTGCCATGTCCGAGGCGGGCAGGGGTTGGGAAGATACGCAGTATTTT. The encoded protein is CAMSEAGRGWEDTQYF.